This entry concerns a single T cell receptor beta chain. This clonotype turned up a few times. What this receptor recognizes is not known. It has no much larger one-base neighbor in the sample; base qualities were not kept. The data originate from a study of T cells after yellow fever vaccination (dated by TCRdb to between 2018 and 2020). About the study as a whole: Libraries from fractions with low cell numbers were prepared with the SMART-Seq v4 Ultra Low Input RNA kit. To follow T-cell clones before and after both primary and booster YFV17D yellow fever vaccination, bulk TCR alpha and beta repertoires underwent longitudinal sequencing. Two healthy male donors made up the cohort, one aged 18 to 30 years and the other aged 30 to 39 years. Blood was drawn at multiple timepoints before and after primary and secondary immunization, with bulk PBMC replicates and cell subsets isolated.

General study outcomes and caveats: A small share of clonotypes was detected in both CD4 and CD8 compartments, with the overlap likely arising from convergent recombination. Because abundant contaminating clonotypes from the bulk population could be contained in FACS-sorted repertoires, computational filtering was required. After the booster, most clones that had expanded after primary vaccination were detected again (around 96% of CD4 and around nine tenths of CD8), suggesting broad maintenance of memory. Because the study included only a couple of donors, the extent to which the findings can be generalized is limited. Compared with the primary T-cell response, the secondary T-cell response was faster but weaker, reaching its peak on day 5 rather than on day 15.

Data came from an Illumina NovaSeq 6000. TCR cDNA was made using 5'RACE template switching, a step that added a universal primer site and unique molecular identifiers. cDNA synthesis was primed from both the TCR alpha and TCR beta constant segments. Library amplification involved two PCR steps, and the second step added sample barcodes and sequencing adapters. Sequencing of the libraries was done on either Illumina HiSeq 2500 (2x100 bp) or NovaSeq (2x150 bp). The original pipeline was this. Reads were demultiplexed and collapsed into UMI consensus sequences with MIGEC, and V(D)J alignment was performed with MiXCR. Vaccine-responding clonotypes were defined with edgeR using replicate PBMC samples, requiring FDR below 0.01 and a log2 fold change above 5 up to day 15. CD4 or CD8 identity was assigned to each bulk clonotype according to whether the clonotype was present at higher abundance in the sequenced CD4 repertoire or the sequenced CD8 repertoire. Using fastp at Q25 and MiXCR, TCRdb reprocessed the public reads and kept productive beta chains. Rows are unified per CDR3 protein, each entry keeping the most common DNA and genes. TCRdb, rather than the study authors, made the V and J calls. The sample data list 300,000 to 400,000 distinct CDR3 sequences, and approximately 12% of these were observed just once. Around 3% of the sample comes from the top ten.

The junction shows trimming of 0 bases on V and 6 bases on J, plus 7 bases between the germline ends. Its CDR3 holds 13 amino acids, cysteine through phenylalanine. Here the CDR3 DNA is all that survives: 39 bases in frame from base 1. CDR1 and CDR2 were assigned from the germline V gene as LGHNA and YNFKEQ. The intended sense of this specimen's treatment or condition label: live attenuated yellow fever vaccine strain. PBMCs were isolated from peripheral blood using a standard Ficoll-Paque protocol. Dynabeads CD4 and CD8 positive selection kits were used to isolate the CD4 and CD8 T-cell fractions. TriZol was used to extract RNA from bulk PBMCs, CD4 and CD8 fractions, and dextramer-positive and dextramer-negative fractions.

The V and J genes are TRBV4-2 and TRBJ2-3, with an unclear D gene assignment. The sample in question was CD4+ T cells sorted from PBMCs, obtained 15 days after the yellow fever booster vaccination. The clonotype comes from a man aged 18 to 29 who received the YFV17D yellow fever vaccine. The sequenced DNA: TGTGCCAGCAGCCAAGAGTGGATCGATACGCAGTATTTT. Translation gives CASSQEWIDTQYF.